This T cell receptor (beta chain) was retrieved from a study of OX40 agonist ivuxolimab in advanced cancers. The wider study: Patients enrolled in dose escalation were diagnosed with hepatocellular carcinoma, melanoma, renal cell or head and neck cancer.

Sequencing was performed with immunoSEQ multiplex PCR; in TCRdb, only in-frame clones are kept and a portion is missing. This sample has 75,000 to 90,000 clones, with about 89% found just once. The study, taken as a whole, reports: Relatively little clonal expansion, among the lowest observed, appeared in partial responders at 0.1-3.0 mg/kg.

The CDR3 loop spans 11 amino acids. CDR1 is SNHLY, CDR2 FYNNEI, per germline. J was trimmed by 8 bases and V by 9 bases; bases with no gene match: 3. This clone occurred once. Its antigen is unknown. The chain employs TRBV2 and TRBJ2-1, with 8 bases aligning to TRBD1. This TCR was recovered from an adult with an advanced solid tumor such as melanoma, head and neck, liver or kidney cancer. Here the sequenced sample was CD4+ or CD8+ T cells sorted from blood, taken in a trial of the OX40 agonist ivuxolimab. As DNA, the CDR3 is TGTGCCAGTGGACAGGGCCATGAGCAGTTCTTC. Amino acids: CASGQGHEQFF.